One and the same sample provided the 10 T cell receptor beta chains below, sequenced in a study of cytomegalovirus exposure and HLA in healthy donors (TCRdb year 2017). The library came from the immunoSEQ multiplex PCR assay. For the multiplex PCR, a mixture combining 60 forward primers for TCR Vbeta segments and 13 reverse primers for TCR Jbeta segments was used. TCRdb re-hosts the immuneACCESS table, in-frame sequences only. Its copies lack some clones; in the studies checked, an unresolved V gene accounts for under half of them, and the cause for the rest is not known. In all, the sample holds 130,000 or so clones, and around 78% of those were seen once. The ten biggest clones cover approximately 1.5% of the sample. The sample taken for sequencing was PBMCs. The receptor source for this set is a woman under 30 in good health and CMV-seronegative.

The chain recombines TRBV5-1 with TRBJ2-5, with D possibly TRBD1 on 5 matching bases. CDR1 and CDR2 (germline): SGHRS, YFSETQ. The CDR3 contains 15 residues. The germline V and J ends were trimmed by 6 bases and 1 base, with 16 bases remaining between them. CDR3 nucleotide sequence: TGCGCCAGCAAGCGACGGACACTCCCCCAAGAGACCCAGTACTTC. Its translation: CASKRRTLPQETQYF. The full variable domain, completed using reference TRBV5-1 and TRBJ2-5, is KAGVTQTPRYLIKTRGQQVTLSCSPISGHRSVSWYQQTPGQGLQFLFEYFSETQRNKGNFPGRFSGRQFSNSRSEMNVSTLELGDSALYLCASKRRTLPQETQYFGPGTRLLVL.

The chain couples TRBV4-2 to TRBJ1-3; D uncertain. Germline lookup yields CDR1 LGHNA and CDR2 YNFKEQ. This CDR3 is built from 17 residues. The V and J ends lost 4 bases and 0 bases respectively, with 16 bases between them. The CDR3 DNA follows: TGTGCCAGCAGCCCCGGCGCGGGCGAGGGCTCTGGAAACACCATATATTTT. It codes for CASSPGAGEGSGNTIYF.

This rearrangement joins TRBV12-5 to TRBJ1-4; perhaps TRBD1 as D (5 bases). The CDR3 runs to 14 residues. The germline V and J ends were trimmed by 7 bases and 8 bases, with 17 bases remaining between them. Germline CDR1 and CDR2: LGHNT and FRNRAP. The CDR3 reads CASALRTGAEKLFF. Here the CDR3 DNA reads TGTGCTAGTGCCCTGAGAACAGGTGCCGAAAAACTGTTTTTT.

The V gene is TRBV13, the J gene TRBJ1-1; D is uncertain. The CDR3 covers 12 residues. V lost 3 bases to trimming and J lost 11 bases, with 13 bases between them. CDR1 PRHDT and CDR2 FYEKMQ come from the germline V gene (reference sequence). This CDR3 reads CASSFDRGVAFF. For the CDR3, the DNA is TGTGCCAGCAGCTTTGACCGCGGGGTGGCTTTCTTT.

This chain links TRBV11-2 with TRBJ2-3, with 9 bases identical to TRBD2. V shed 5 bases, J shed 2 bases, and the junction held 8 bases outside the gene matches. This CDR3 is 16 amino acids long. Germline V gene lookup returns CDR1 SGHAT and CDR2 FQNNGV. CDR3 loop: CASSASGNIFTDTQYF. In nucleotides, the CDR3 is TGTGCCAGCAGCGCTAGCGGGAACATCTTCACAGATACGCAGTATTTT.

The chain links TRBV7-9 to TRBJ1-1; no firm D call. Germline loops: CDR1 SEHNR, CDR2 FQNEAQ (reference sequence). Trimming left V 5 bases short and J 4 bases short, with 8 bases between. The CDR3 covers 12 residues. The CDR3: CASSPPVTEAFF. CDR3 in DNA: TGTGCCAGCAGCCCCCCCGTCACTGAAGCTTTCTTT.

The rearrangement links TRBV25-1 to TRBJ1-1, with D perhaps matching TRBD1 (6 bases). The germline V gene encodes CDR1 MGHDK and CDR2 SYGVNS. The length of the CDR3 is 16 residues. Trimming left V 5 bases short and J 5 bases short, with 21 bases between. The CDR3 sequence: CASSPHRGGEGTEAFF. The DNA for the CDR3 is TGTGCCAGCAGTCCACATAGGGGGGGCGAAGGGACTGAAGCTTTCTTT.

Comments on this clone: The junction does not match germline at one end; this may be a read error. The chain links TRBV5-1 to TRBJ1-1; D possibly corresponds to TRBD1 (6 bases). This CDR3 has 15 residues. Germline-derived CDR1 and CDR2 are SGHRS and YFSETQ. The CDR3 region is CASSLNTGSNIEAFF. In nucleotides, the CDR3 is TGCGCCAGCAGCTTAAATACAGGGTCCAACATTGAAGCTTTCTTT.

The chain employs TRBV28 and TRBJ2-1; 7 nucleotides line up with TRBD2. V gave up 2 bases and J gave up 6 bases; unmatched junction bases: 4. Germline V gene data show CDR1 as MDHEN and CDR2 as SYDVKM. The CDR3 consists of 14 residues. The CDR3: CASSLAGVGNEQFF. CDR3 DNA: TGTGCCAGCAGTTTAGCGGGGGTTGGCAATGAGCAGTTCTTC.

This clone was observed a handful of times. The chain carries TRBV27 and TRBJ2-5, with a weak D call TRBD2 (6 bases). CDR3 size: 15 residues. V shed 8 bases and J shed 1 base, with 17 bases lying between them. Germline V lookup: CDR1 MNHEY, CDR2 SMNVEV (reference sequence). The CDR3 reads CASGSNSGPQETQYF. The CDR3 DNA is TGTGCCAGCGGATCAAATAGCGGACCCCAAGAGACCCAGTACTTC.